The 8 T cell receptor beta chains in this list originate from one sample, sequenced in a study of regulatory T cells in long-lasting Graves disease. Both iRepertoire HTBI primers and Arm-PCR of CDR3 regions were used to build the TCR beta libraries. TCRdb reprocessed the multiplex PCR reads with MiXCR, giving one entry per CDR3 protein. The table lists a few hundred thousand distinct CDR3 sequences, 13% of them singletons. Time point indicated: newly diagnosed GD, antithyroid drugs for less than 3 months. The TCR library was made from RNA extracted from PBMCs. The sample was also reused in another study, on T cells in Graves' hyperthyroidism and ophthalmopathy.

The sequences come from peripheral blood mononuclear cells (PBMCs), collected at new diagnosis, from a patient treated with antithyroid drugs. The receptors stem from a man aged 25-45 years with Graves disease.

This clonotype has at least ten counts. The V and J genes are TRBV6-1 and TRBJ2-2; 12 nucleotides match TRBD2. This CDR3 region has 16 residues. In germline, CDR1 is MNHNS, CDR2 SASEGT. Germline trimming cut 6 bases from V and 8 bases from J; bases unmatched to any gene: 10. CDR3 sequence (DNA): TGTGCCAGCAGCCGTCGACTAGCGGGGGTTACTGGGGAGCTGTTTTTT. Protein: CASSRRLAGVTGELFF.

Many counts were recorded for this clonotype. The rearrangement links TRBV12-3 or TRBV12-4 to TRBJ2-1; 11 bases map to TRBD2. This CDR3 has 22 amino acids. V lost 6 bases and J lost 8; bases outside the gene matches: 30. The CDR3 bases are TGTGCCAGCAGGCCCCCACCGACGACTAGCGGGACCCAAGGACTTACTAGGGATGAGCAGTTCTTC. Translation gives CASRPPPTTSGTQGLTRDEQFF.

Ten or more counts support this clonotype. The V call is TRBV12-3 or TRBV12-4, the J call TRBJ1-4, with D perhaps TRBD1 (5 bases). The CDR3 covers 13 residues. V was pared by 3 bases and J by 8 bases, with 10 bases between. The CDR3 sequence is CASSFAGREKLFF. The CDR3 bases are TGTGCCAGCAGTTTCGCAGGGAGGGAAAAACTGTTTTTT.

In this sample, this clonotype turned up many times. The chain uses TRBV12-3 or TRBV12-4 and TRBJ2-6; TRBD1 matches 9 bases. This CDR3 is built from 16 residues. J was trimmed by 3 bases and V by 6 bases; bases with no gene match: 6. CDR3 DNA sequence: TGTGCCAGCAGCCCCCGGACAGGGGTTGGGGCCAACGTCCTGACTTTC. This encodes CASSPRTGVGANVLTF.

At least ten counts were recorded for this clonotype. V gene TRBV14 combines with J gene TRBJ2-3, with 7 bases aligning to TRBD1. Looked up from germline, CDR1 is SGHDN and CDR2 is FVKESK. The V and J ends lost 2 bases and 10 bases, in that order; junction bases with no gene match: 3. This CDR3 region has 12 residues. CDR3 loop: CASSQQGVAQYF. The CDR3 region has the DNA TGTGCCAGCAGCCAACAGGGGGTCGCGCAGTATTTT. The whole variable domain, filled in from reference TRBV14 and TRBJ2-3, reads EAGVTQFPSHSVIEKGQTVTLRCDPISGHDNLYWYRRVMGKEIKFLLHFVKESKQDESGMPNNRFLAERTGGTYSTLKVQPAELEDSGVYFCASSQQGVAQYFGPGTRLTVL.

The rearrangement uses TRBV5-1 and TRBJ2-7; 10 bases align to TRBD1. Unmatched junction bases numbered 11, after V lost 2 bases and J lost 6 bases. The CDR3 extends over 16 amino acids. Germline CDR1 and CDR2: SGHRS and YFSETQ. The CDR3: CASSLQWPGQGSEQYF. For the CDR3, the DNA is TGCGCCAGCAGCTTACAATGGCCGGGACAGGGGAGCGAGCAGTACTTC.

This clonotype was picked up many times. The chain carries TRBV7-6 and TRBJ2-1; perhaps TRBD2 as D (5 bases). V lost 0 bases to trimming and J lost 0 bases, with 15 bases between them. The CDR3 length is 18 residues. Germline V CDR1 and CDR2: SGHVS, FNYEAQ. The DNA of the CDR3 is TGTGCCAGCAGCTTAGCGCCTAGCTCGAGGAGCTCCTACAATGAGCAGTTCTTC. Amino acids: CASSLAPSSRSSYNEQFF.

This clonotype was detected many times. This sequence joins TRBV12-5 and TRBJ2-5; 7 bases fit TRBD2. With 5 bases clipped from V and 0 bases from J, the junction kept 9 bases outside the gene matches. CDR1 is LGHNT and CDR2 is FRNRAP in the germline V gene. This CDR3 is 16 amino acids long. The CDR3: CASGAGLGLNQETQYF. CDR3 sequence (DNA): TGTGCTAGTGGTGCAGGACTAGGACTTAACCAAGAGACCCAGTACTTC.